This TCR beta chain was sequenced for a study of blood T cells in healthy people across ages. Using a J-beta primer mix together with a sample-barcoded 5' primer, a second PCR was run for 7 to 11 cycles. From the 5' RACE reads, TCRdb called clonotypes with MiXCR, one entry per CDR3 protein. Counted here are under 950,000 distinct CDR3 sequences, about 20% occurring once; the ten biggest clones make up 22%. On this clonotype itself: As yet, its antigen is unknown.

Regarding the study as a whole: No one knew whether donors had CMV, which possibly confounded expanded clonotype changes.

This CDR3 comprises 12 residues. CDR1 SNHLY and CDR2 FYNNEI come from the germline V gene. The clonotype comes from a man aged 70-80 years in good health. Sequenced input: blood. The V and J genes are TRBV2 and TRBJ2-5, with 10 bases that match TRBD1. CDR3 sequence (DNA): TGTACGGGACAGGGGCTAAAAGAGACCCAGTACTTC. Protein sequence: CTGQGLKETQYF. The variable domain in full, completed from reference TRBV2 and TRBJ2-5, reads EPEVTQTPSHQVTQMGQEVILRCVPISNHLYFYWYRQILGQKVEFLVSFYNNEISEKSEIFDDQFSVERPDGSNFTLKIRSTKLEDSAMYFCTGQGLKETQYFGPGTRLLVL.